This is a list of T cell receptor beta chains from one sample in a study of T cells in Graves' hyperthyroidism and ophthalmopathy. A single record per CDR3 protein comes from TCRdb applying MiXCR to the multiplex PCR reads. The sample has 700,000 or so distinct CDR3 sequences, 15% to 20% seen once. The sequenced sample was blood. The receptors were sampled from a man in his late teens or twenties with Graves' hyperthyroidism. Each CDR3 is given with its conserved first and last residue. D genes are given only for firm matches. Clone sizes are given selectively: once, few, many, or a class where the clone is expanded.

TRBJ2-7 TRBV7-9 TRBD2 19 - CASSLTGIDREGLDDEQYF TGTGCCAGCAGCTTAACGGGGATCGACCGGGAGGGGCTAGATGACGAGCAGTACTTC
TRBJ1-1 TRBV14 - 12 - CASSHRLGQAFF TGTGCCAGCAGCCACCGACTGGGGCAAGCTTTCTTT
TRBJ2-2 TRBV12-3/TRBV12-4 - 14 - CASSLATETGELFF TGTGCCAGCAGCCTGGCGACGGAGACCGGGGAGCTGTTTTTT
TRBJ2-1 TRBV18 - 14 many CASSPGQSTDEQFF TGTGCCAGCTCACCAGGACAGTCAACCGATGAGCAGTTCTTC
TRBJ1-2 TRBV3-1 - 14 - CASSPQEGPWGYTF TGTGCCAGCAGCCCGCAAGAGGGCCCTTGGGGCTACACCTTC
TRBJ2-7 TRBV11-2 TRBD2 16 few CASSPILAGGSYEQYF TGTGCCAGCAGCCCCATTCTAGCGGGAGGGTCCTACGAGCAGTACTTC
TRBJ1-5 TRBV24-1 TRBD1 16 - CATNDPTGGTDQPQHF TGTGCCACCAATGATCCTACAGGGGGCACAGATCAGCCCCAGCATTTT
TRBJ2-1 TRBV10-3 - 15 few CAISGVLRNDNEQFF TGTGCCATCAGCGGAGTGCTGCGGAACGACAATGAGCAGTTCTTC
TRBJ2-1 TRBV6-1 TRBD1 15 - CASTKYRGLDNEQFF TGTGCCAGCACCAAATACAGGGGCCTGGACAATGAGCAGTTCTTC
TRBJ2-7 TRBV28 - 15 many CASRPGALAGYEQYF TGTGCCAGCAGACCGGGGGCCTTGGCGGGCTACGAGCAGTACTTC
TRBJ2-1 TRBV12-3/TRBV12-4 - 16 - CASSRTPYSSYNEQFF TGTGCCAGCAGTCGGACACCATACAGCTCCTACAATGAGCAGTTCTTC
TRBJ2-7 TRBV5-1 - 15 - CASSLAGGQPYEQYF TGCGCCAGCAGCTTGGCCGGGGGACAACCCTACGAGCAGTACTTC
TRBJ2-5 TRBV7-2 TRBD2 14 many CASTSRLAEETQYF TGTGCCAGCACCTCCCGGCTAGCGGAAGAGACCCAGTACTTC
TRBJ1-2 TRBV6-6 - 14 - CASSYGGGRGGYTF TGTGCCAGCAGTTACGGTGGAGGGAGGGGTGGCTACACCTTC
TRBJ2-7 TRBV30 - 11 many CAWSYLDEQYF TGTGCCTGGAGCTATTTAGACGAGCAGTACTTC
TRBJ2-6 TRBV11-1 TRBD2 19 - CASTPNLPSGSSGANVLTF TGTGCCAGCACCCCCAACCTTCCGAGCGGGAGCTCTGGGGCCAACGTCCTGACTTTC
TRBJ2-7 TRBV28 - 12 many CASSLSRLEQYF TGTGCCAGCAGTTTGTCTAGACTCGAGCAGTACTTC
TRBJ2-3 TRBV11-1 - 15 many CASSEPGWSTDTQYF TGTGCCAGCAGCGAACCGGGTTGGAGCACAGATACGCAGTATTTT
TRBJ2-2 TRBV9 - 15 - CASSGTGSDTGELFF TGTGCCAGCAGCGGAACCGGGTCAGACACCGGGGAGCTGTTTTTT
TRBJ2-7 TRBV28 TRBD1 15 many CASSLETGSSYEQYF TGTGCCAGCAGTTTGGAGACAGGGTCTTCCTACGAGCAGTACTTC
TRBJ2-7 TRBV29-1 - 12 many CSVRGDTYEQYF TGCAGCGTGAGGGGAGACACCTACGAGCAGTACTTC
TRBJ2-3 TRBV20-1 TRBD1 14 - CSASRDSRAGTQYF TGCAGTGCTAGCCGGGACAGCCGTGCGGGTACGCAGTATTTT
TRBJ1-5 TRBV10-2 - 14 few CASGGSRGNQPQHF TGCGCCAGCGGAGGATCCAGGGGCAATCAGCCCCAGCATTTT
TRBJ2-1 TRBV13 - 17 few CASSWRVGPLPYNEQFF TGTGCCAGCAGCTGGCGGGTGGGCCCCCTACCCTACAATGAGCAGTTCTTC
TRBJ2-7 TRBV4-1 TRBD1 18 - CASSQDRLGDRGRYEQYF TGCGCCAGCAGCCAAGATCGCTTAGGGGACAGGGGAAGGTACGAGCAGTACTTC
TRBJ2-7 TRBV11-2 TRBD2 15 many CASRGLAGDVYEQYF TGTGCCAGCAGGGGACTAGCGGGAGATGTGTACGAGCAGTACTTC
TRBJ1-2 TRBV19 - 15 - CASSIGPGHNYGYTF TGTGCCAGTAGTATAGGGCCGGGACACAACTATGGCTACACCTTC
TRBJ2-5 TRBV29-1 - 12 - CSVGTFQETQYF TGCAGCGTTGGGACATTTCAAGAGACCCAGTACTTC
TRBJ2-1 TRBV27 TRBD2 18 - CASSRTGLAGNSYNEQFF TGTGCCAGCAGCCGAACCGGACTAGCGGGGAACTCCTACAATGAGCAGTTCTTC
TRBJ2-5 TRBV2 TRBD2 14 many CASKLAGLQETQYF TGTGCCAGCAAACTAGCGGGCCTCCAAGAGACCCAGTACTTC
TRBJ1-4 TRBV5-1 - 19 - CASSSRGFISGPTNEKLFF TGCGCCAGCAGCTCCCGGGGCTTTATTTCCGGGCCGACTAATGAAAAACTGTTTTTT
TRBJ2-2 TRBV18 - 16 many CASSQEMGGDTGELFF TGTGCCAGCTCACAAGAGATGGGGGGCGACACCGGGGAGCTGTTTTTT
TRBJ2-1 TRBV20-1 - 10 many CSASLNEQFF TGCAGTGCTAGCCTCAATGAGCAGTTCTTC
TRBJ2-1 TRBV6-1 TRBD2 17 - CASSKRRLAGGNNEQFF TGTGCCAGCAGTAAAAGGAGACTAGCGGGAGGGAACAATGAGCAGTTCTTC
TRBJ2-5 TRBV9 - 14 - CASSQLGVGETQYF TGTGCCAGCAGCCAACTGGGGGTCGGAGAGACCCAGTACTTC
TRBJ2-2 TRBV5-5 - 16 - CASSSTLRGRTGELFF TGTGCCAGCAGCTCCACTTTACGGGGGCGTACCGGGGAGCTGTTTTTT
TRBJ1-2 TRBV5-1 - 14 - CASSLASGVYGYTF TGCGCCAGCAGCTTGGCCTCCGGGGTCTATGGCTACACCTTC
TRBJ2-5 TRBV28 - 13 many CASSLTSAKTQYF TGTGCCAGCAGTTTGACGTCGGCGAAGACCCAGTACTTC